Listed below are T cell receptor beta chains from one sample, sequenced in a study of Graves' ophthalmopathy and Graves' hyperthyroidism. TCRdb itself ran the multiplex PCR reads through MiXCR, one entry per CDR3 protein. The top ten hold roughly 5% of the sample, which has tens of thousands of distinct CDR3 sequences, less than 65% seen once. The sample was peripheral blood. These receptors were taken from an adult woman with Graves' ophthalmopathy. Each CDR3 is given with its conserved first and last residue. The D gene is left open where the match is weak. Clone size, where shown, is once, few, many, or a class for clones that have expanded.

size,J,D,V,DNA,CDR3
.,TRBJ2-1,TRBD2,TRBV25-1,TGTGCCAGCGTCGCCCCCGGACTAGCGGGATACAATGAGCAGTTCTTC,CASVAPGLAGYNEQFF
.,TRBJ2-1,TRBD1,TRBV5-5,TGTGCCAGCAGCTTTCGGACAGGGCCCAATGAGCAGTTCTTC,CASSFRTGPNEQFF
many,TRBJ2-5,TRBD2,TRBV5-6,TGTGCCAGCAGCTTGGGAGCCGGGACTAGCGGCGAGACCCAGTACTTC,CASSLGAGTSGETQYF
many,TRBJ2-2,TRBD2,TRBV10-3,TGTGCCATCAGTGAACTAGCGGGGTTCACCGGGGAGCTGTTTTTT,CAISELAGFTGELFF
many,TRBJ2-3,TRBD2,TRBV5-8,TGTGCCAGCAGCCTTGGTCCGGGACTAGCGTATTTT,CASSLGPGLAYF
many,TRBJ2-3,.,TRBV20-1,TGCAGTGCTCTAATGAAGCGGGTCCGCACAGATACGCAGTATTTT,CSALMKRVRTDTQYF
.,TRBJ1-2,.,TRBV4-3,TGCGCCAGCAGCCAAGACTACACCTTC,CASSQDYTF
.,TRBJ2-7,.,TRBV20-1,TGCAGTGCTAGAGATGAGGCGGGGCTTTCCTACGAGCAGTACTTC,CSARDEAGLSYEQYF
.,TRBJ2-7,TRBD2,TRBV7-2,TGTGCCAGCAGCCCAGCGGGAGGGCGCTACGAGCAGTACTTC,CASSPAGGRYEQYF
.,TRBJ2-7,.,TRBV20-1,TGCAGTGCGAACCTGGGGCCGCCTGAGCAGTACTTC,CSANLGPPEQYF
many,TRBJ2-5,.,TRBV6-5,TGTGCCAGCAGTTACTCCCTGGGGGAGACCCAGTACTTC,CASSYSLGETQYF
many,TRBJ1-4,.,TRBV11-2,TGTGCCAGCAGCTTAGGGGATTGGGCTGAAGCAACTAATGAAAAACTGTTTTTT,CASSLGDWAEATNEKLFF
many,TRBJ2-5,TRBD1,TRBV4-1,TGCGCCAGCAGCCACCAGCAGGGGGCTGTCCAAGAGACCCAGTACTTC,CASSHQQGAVQETQYF
many,TRBJ2-2,TRBD1,TRBV24-1,TGTGCCACCGCCGCCGGGACAGGGAGGACCGGGGAGCTGTTTTTT,CATAAGTGRTGELFF
.,TRBJ2-1,TRBD1,TRBV19,TGTGCCAGTAGTATCCCCCGGGACAGGGGCGTCGAGCAGTTCTTC,CASSIPRDRGVEQFF
.,TRBJ2-3,.,TRBV7-2,TGTGCCAGCAGCTTTTATGGGGATACGCAGTATTTT,CASSFYGDTQYF
.,TRBJ1-1,TRBD1,TRBV19,TGTGCCAGTAGTGAAAGACAGGGGGCTAACACTGAAGCTTTCTTT,CASSERQGANTEAFF
.,TRBJ2-2,.,TRBV19,TGTGCCAGTGCGCCGAGGGAGCTGTTTTTT,CASAPRELFF
many,TRBJ1-1,.,TRBV19,TGTGCCAGTAGTATATCGACTGGGAGGACTGAAGCTTTCTTT,CASSISTGRTEAFF
.,TRBJ1-2,.,TRBV2,TGTGCCAGCAGTACGGGAATGGGCTACACCTTC,CASSTGMGYTF
many,TRBJ2-1,TRBD2,TRBV10-3,TGTGCCATCAGTGAGTCCCCGGGACTAGCGGCGTCCTACAATGAGCAGTTCTTC,CAISESPGLAASYNEQFF
.,TRBJ2-7,.,TRBV5-1,TGCGCCAGCAGCTTGGACAGGTGGGAGCAGTACTTC,CASSLDRWEQYF
many,TRBJ1-3,.,TRBV4-2,TGTGCCAGCAGCCAAGAAGACACAGGGAGCTCTGGAAACACCATATATTTT,CASSQEDTGSSGNTIYF
many,TRBJ2-1,.,TRBV19,TGTGCCAGTAGTAAGTCTAGCGATCCCTACAATGAGCAGTTCTTC,CASSKSSDPYNEQFF
few,TRBJ1-2,.,TRBV2,TGTGCCAGCAGTCTTGATGGAAACACCTTC,CASSLDGNTF
many,TRBJ2-5,TRBD2,TRBV6-2/TRBV6-3,TGTGCCAGCAGTTTCCGAAGGGGAGGGGAGACCCAGTACTTC,CASSFRRGGETQYF
.,TRBJ2-1,.,TRBV10-3,TGTGCCATCAGATCGCGGGGAGATGAGCAGTTCTTC,CAIRSRGDEQFF
.,TRBJ2-7,.,TRBV12-3/TRBV12-4,TGTGCCAGCAGTGATAGCTTTTACGAGCAGTACTTC,CASSDSFYEQYF
few,TRBJ2-3,.,TRBV20-1,TGCAGTGCTAGAGAGGCAGCGGGCTCCTACAATGAGCAGTATTTT,CSAREAAGSYNEQYF
once,TRBJ2-7,.,TRBV20-1,TGCTGTGCTAGGCGGGGCGGCAACCACGAGCAGTACTTC,CCARRGGNHEQYF
.,TRBJ1-4,.,TRBV6-5,TGTGCCAGCAGCGGAGAGAAACTGTTTTTT,CASSGEKLFF
medium-sized,TRBJ2-1,.,TRBV29-1,TGCAGCGTTCGGGGTTCCTACAATGAGCAGTTCTTC,CSVRGSYNEQFF
.,TRBJ1-1,.,TRBV20-1,TGCAGTGCTACCAAGCAGGGAGACACTGAAGCTTTCTTT,CSATKQGDTEAFF
.,TRBJ1-1,.,TRBV20-1,TGCAGTGCTAGGGGGACTGGGTACCGAGGAACTGAAGCTTTCTTT,CSARGTGYRGTEAFF
.,TRBJ1-2,.,TRBV29-1,TGCAGCGTTGAAGGGGGATGGAATGGAAACACCTTC,CSVEGGWNGNTF
few,TRBJ2-7,.,TRBV30,TGTGCCTGGACCCCGGGATCTTTCTACGAGCAGTACTTC,CAWTPGSFYEQYF
many,TRBJ2-7,.,TRBV9,TGTGCCAGCAGCGTATCAGCGGAAAGCTCCTACGAGCGGTACTTC,CASSVSAESSYERYF
once,TRBJ2-1,TRBD2,TRBV29-1,TGCAGCGTCGCCCCCGGACTAGCGGGAGGAAATGAGCAGTTCTTC,CSVAPGLAGGNEQFF
medium-sized,TRBJ2-7,TRBD1,TRBV15,TGTGCCACCAGCCCCCACGGAGGGACAGGGCCCAACGAGCAGTACTTC,CATSPHGGTGPNEQYF
many,TRBJ2-3,.,TRBV20-1,TGCAGTGCTAGGTCCTCACCAAGCACAGATACGCAGTATTTT,CSARSSPSTDTQYF
few,TRBJ2-5,.,TRBV9,TGTGCCAGCTCATACGCGGATACTCGCGAGACCCAGTACTTC,CASSYADTRETQYF
many,TRBJ2-7,.,TRBV6-5,TGTGCCAGCAGTGAGGGAAGTCCACCCTACGAGCAGTACTTC,CASSEGSPPYEQYF
many,TRBJ2-5,.,TRBV20-1,TGCAGTGCTCGCCGGGGGACTTTTGGGGAGACCCAGTACTTC,CSARRGTFGETQYF
.,TRBJ2-3,.,TRBV3-1,TGTGCCAGCAGCCAACACCCACAGAATCGGGATACGCAGTATTTC,CASSQHPQNRDTQYF
many,TRBJ1-2,.,TRBV5-1,TGCGCCAGCAGCTTGGCCGTGGCAGGGGCTGGGTATGGCTACACCTTC,CASSLAVAGAGYGYTF
.,TRBJ2-5,.,TRBV7-9,TGTGACAGCAGCTTTTTCGGCGAGACCCGGTACTTC,CDSSFFGETRYF
medium-sized,TRBJ1-6,.,TRBV9,TGTGCCAGCAGCCCCCGGGAGGGCTCACCCCTCCACTTT,CASSPREGSPLHF
.,TRBJ2-1,.,TRBV11-3,TGTGCCAGCAGCACAGATCTCCGTTCCTACAATGAGCAGTTCTTC,CASSTDLRSYNEQFF
.,TRBJ1-6,.,TRBV7-2,TGTGCCAGCAGTGTAACGGCCCATTCACCCCTCCACTTT,CASSVTAHSPLHF
few,TRBJ1-4,.,TRBV5-1,TGCGCCAGCAGCCCAGGAACAACTAATGAAAAACTGTTTTTT,CASSPGTTNEKLFF
once,TRBJ2-7,.,TRBV4-3,TGCGCCATCAGCCAAGGACACGCCTACGAGCAGTACTTC,CAISQGHAYEQYF
many,TRBJ1-5,.,TRBV6-2/TRBV6-3,TGTGCCAGCAGTCCCCTCGACTGGTGGCAGCCCCAGCATTTT,CASSPLDWWQPQHF
many,TRBJ2-2,TRBD2,TRBV5-4,TGTGCCAGCAGCACCGGGACTAGCGGCCAGGGCGGGGAGCTGTTTTTT,CASSTGTSGQGGELFF
few,TRBJ1-1,.,TRBV3-1,TGTGCCAGCAGCCAAGTCAGCACTGAAGCTTTCTTT,CASSQVSTEAFF